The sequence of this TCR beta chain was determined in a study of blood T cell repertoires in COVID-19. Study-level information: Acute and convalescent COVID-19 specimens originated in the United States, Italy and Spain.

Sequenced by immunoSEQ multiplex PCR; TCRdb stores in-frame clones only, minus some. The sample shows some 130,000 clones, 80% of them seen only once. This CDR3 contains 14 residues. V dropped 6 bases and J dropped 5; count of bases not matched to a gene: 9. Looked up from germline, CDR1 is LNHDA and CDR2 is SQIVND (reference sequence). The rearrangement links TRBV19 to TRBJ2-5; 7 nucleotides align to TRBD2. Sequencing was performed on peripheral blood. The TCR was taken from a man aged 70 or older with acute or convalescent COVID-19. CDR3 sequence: CASRPMAGVETQYF. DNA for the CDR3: TGTGCCAGTAGGCCAATGGCGGGGGTGGAGACCCAGTACTTC.